Below, 20 T cell receptor beta chains from the same sample are listed, as sequenced in a study of blood T cell repertoires in COVID-19 (TCRdb year 2020). Libraries were built with the immunoSEQ multiplex PCR assay. TCRdb mirrors the immuneACCESS table, restricted to in-frame sequences. Some clones are absent from its copies; in checked studies, under half trace to an unresolved V gene, and the reason for the others is unknown. This sample is represented by roughly 100,000 clones; roughly 80% of them were singletons. The top ten hold about 23% of the sample. Sequencing was performed on peripheral blood. These receptors all come from a man aged 80 or over with active or convalescent COVID-19.

The rearrangement links TRBV7-2 to TRBJ2-5; 9 bases match TRBD2. From germline, CDR1 is SGHTA and CDR2 FQGNSA. The V and J ends lost 3 bases and 9 bases, in that order; junction bases with no gene match: 14. The CDR3 runs 16 residues. The CDR3 sequence is CASSFSPPGAGGSQYF. The CDR3 DNA is TGTGCCAGCAGCTTCTCCCCCCCCGGGGCGGGAGGGTCCCAGTACTTC.

The chain has TRBV5-1 and TRBJ2-3; TRBD2 aligns across 15 bases. In germline, CDR1 is SGHRS, CDR2 YFSETQ. The CDR3 consists of 17 residues. V was clipped by 4 bases and J by 0 bases; unmatched bases: 3. The CDR3 reads CASSGLAGGLSTDTQYF. CDR3 DNA sequence: TGCGCCAGCAGCGGACTAGCGGGGGGGCTCAGCACAGATACGCAGTATTTT.

This CDR3 is CASSLGGRTDTEAFF. DNA of the CDR3: TGTGCCAGCAGTTTAGGGGGGAGGACGGACACTGAAGCTTTCTTT. The rearrangement uses TRBV28 and TRBJ1-1, with D perhaps matching TRBD1 (5 bases). The CDR3 spans 15 residues. V was cut by 2 bases and J by 3 bases, with 13 bases left in between. The germline gives CDR1 MDHEN, CDR2 SYDVKM.

J is TRBJ1-6 and V is TRBV5-1, with 9 bases aligning to TRBD1. Trimming cost V 2 bases and J 5 bases; bases outside gene matches: 5. The CDR3 spans 16 residues. CDR1 is SGHRS and CDR2 is YFSETQ in the germline V gene. Here the CDR3 DNA reads TGCGCCAGCAGCTTAGGGACAGGGATCAATAATTCACCCCTCCACTTT. Translated, it gives CASSLGTGINNSPLHF.

This clone turned up a few times. This chain connects TRBV15 to TRBJ1-2, with D possibly matching TRBD1 (5 bases). The germline V gene has CDR1 LNHNV and CDR2 YYDKDF (reference sequence). Trimming removed 0 bases at V and 3 bases at J, with 11 bases between. The CDR3 extends over 15 amino acids. The CDR3 protein is CATSRDSGRDYGYTF. CDR3 sequence (DNA): TGTGCCACCAGCAGAGATTCCGGCAGGGACTATGGCTACACCTTC.

The genes are TRBV7-9 and TRBJ2-3; no clear D. V lost 3 bases and J 2 bases, leaving 9 bases between the germline ends. Germline V gives CDR1 SEHNR, CDR2 FQNEAQ (reference sequence). The CDR3 contains 14 residues. The CDR3 loop reads CASSFVPITDTQYF. In nucleotides, the CDR3 is TGTGCCAGCAGCTTCGTGCCTATCACAGATACGCAGTATTTT.

This chain uses TRBV18 with TRBJ1-2; the D gene is possibly TRBD1 (6 bases). This CDR3 comprises 16 residues. Germline V gene data show CDR1 as KGHSH and CDR2 as LQKENI. The ends were cut back, 1 base at V and 4 bases at J, with 16 bases in the middle. Written as DNA, the CDR3 is TGTGCCAGCTCACCACGGACAGACTTGAGGGGCTATGGCTACACCTTC. This translates into CASSPRTDLRGYGYTF.

This CDR3 is CASSDGTNYGYTF. CDR3 bases: TGCGCCAGCAGCGACGGGACAAACTATGGCTACACCTTC. The gene calls are TRBV5-1 and TRBJ1-2; a weak D match, TRBD1 (6 bases). Between the trimmed V and J ends, which lost 4 bases and 2 bases, there was a span of 9 bases. From germline, CDR1 is SGHRS and CDR2 YFSETQ. CDR3 length equals 13 residues.

V gene TRBV6-5 combines with J gene TRBJ1-5; D is ambiguous. The ends were cut back, 6 bases at V and 3 bases at J, with 9 bases in the middle. From germline, CDR1 is MNHEY and CDR2 SVGAGI. The CDR3 is 13 residues long. CDR3 nucleotides: TGTGCCAGCAGCCAGTCCCACAATCAGCCCCAGCATTTT. It specifies CASSQSHNQPQHF.

The chain has TRBV2 and TRBJ2-5; 15 bases map to TRBD2. The V gene's germline CDR1 is SNHLY and CDR2 FYNNEI. This CDR3 region has 14 residues. V was pared by 6 bases and J by 4 bases, with 0 bases of the junction left unmatched. Written as DNA, the CDR3 is TGTGCCAGCAGGGGACTAGCGGGGGGAGAGACCCAGTACTTC. This gives the protein CASRGLAGGETQYF.

This clone was seen only once. The chain carries TRBV9 and TRBJ2-2, with D maybe TRBD1 (5 bases). This CDR3 has 15 amino acids. The germline V and J ends were trimmed by 3 bases and 7 bases, with 16 bases remaining between them. Germline V CDR1 and CDR2: SGDLS, YYNGEE. CDR3 DNA: TGTGCCAGCAGCGCGCCGGGCCTAGGGGTCGGGGAGCTGTTTTTT. It yields the protein CASSAPGLGVGELFF.

The chain uses TRBV19 and TRBJ2-5, with 7 bases matching TRBD2. The CDR3 spans 13 residues. J gave up 9 bases and V 10 bases, and 14 bases lay outside the gene matches. Germline CDR1 and CDR2: LNHDA and SQIVND (reference sequence). The CDR3 sequence is CATQPGGGVAQYF. The CDR3, as DNA: TGTGCCACCCAACCCGGGGGAGGGGTGGCCCAGTACTTC.

This chain links TRBV5-1 with TRBJ2-3, with D perhaps matching TRBD2 (6 bases). Germline V gene data show CDR1 as SGHRS and CDR2 as YFSETQ. V lost 7 bases and J 0 bases, leaving 9 bases between the germline ends. The CDR3 is 13 amino acids. The CDR3 region has the DNA TGCGCCAGCCTGGACTATAGCACAGATACGCAGTATTTT. Its translation is CASLDYSTDTQYF.

The chain couples TRBV5-1 to TRBJ2-1; perhaps TRBD2 as D (7 bases). Trimming left V 0 bases short and J 0 bases short, with 10 bases between. Germline V gene data show CDR1 as SGHRS and CDR2 as YFSETQ. The CDR3 has 16 amino acids. CDR3 amino acids: CASSLGEGGSYNEQFF. In nucleotides, the CDR3 is TGCGCCAGCAGCTTGGGGGAGGGGGGCTCCTACAATGAGCAGTTCTTC.

This sequence joins TRBV9 and TRBJ2-7; tentative D call: TRBD1 (6 bases). The V gene's germline CDR1 is SGDLS and CDR2 YYNGEE. There are 15 residues in the CDR3. With 1 base removed from V and 6 bases from J, the gap between germline ends came to 17 bases. The CDR3 nucleotides are TGTGCCAGCAGCGTACGGGACACGTATCAGGCCGAGCAGTACTTC. This translates into CASSVRDTYQAEQYF.

The V and J genes are TRBV14 and TRBJ1-4; weak D call: TRBD1 (6 bases). The germline gives CDR1 SGHDN, CDR2 FVKESK. V was pared by 1 base and J by 4 bases, with 13 bases between. The CDR3 extends over 16 amino acids. The CDR3 bases are TGTGCCAGCAGCCAAGGTCTGACAGGTTTTAATGAAAAACTGTTTTTT. Its translation: CASSQGLTGFNEKLFF. The variable domain in full, completed from reference TRBV14 and TRBJ1-4, reads EAGVTQFPSHSVIEKGQTVTLRCDPISGHDNLYWYRRVMGKEIKFLLHFVKESKQDESGMPNNRFLAERTGGTYSTLKVQPAELEDSGVYFCASSQGLTGFNEKLFFGSGTQLSVL.

The gene calls are TRBV5-5 and TRBJ2-7; 8 bases agree with TRBD2. This CDR3 comprises 14 residues. Germline loops: CDR1 SGHKS, CDR2 YYEKEE (reference sequence). The V segment lost 0 bases and the J segment 5 bases; nucleotides outside the gene matches: 4. In DNA form, the CDR3 reads TGTGCCAGCAGCTTGGCGGGGGGGCGGAACGAGCAGTACTTC. It specifies CASSLAGGRNEQYF.

This clone showed up just a few times. This chain uses TRBV2 with TRBJ2-5; 7 bases match TRBD2. The length of the CDR3 is 13 residues. Germline lookup yields CDR1 SNHLY and CDR2 FYNNEI. V was clipped by 8 bases and J by 5 bases; unmatched bases: 8. The CDR3 is CASESGAKETQYF. CDR3 DNA: TGTGCCAGCGAGAGCGGGGCGAAGGAGACCCAGTACTTC.

The chain joins TRBV29-1 to TRBJ2-5; D ambiguous. V shed 4 bases and J shed 4 bases, with 13 bases lying between them. This CDR3 region has 13 residues. The germline CDR1 and CDR2 sequences are SQVTM and ANQGSEA. CDR3 DNA sequence: TGCAGCGTTGGAAACAGCCCCACAGAGACCCAGTACTTC. Its translation is CSVGNSPTETQYF.

The rearrangement links TRBV4-1 to TRBJ2-2, with 12 nucleotides matching TRBD2. Germline V gene lookup returns CDR1 MGHRA and CDR2 YSYEKL. This CDR3 has 16 amino acids. The trim removed 4 bases at V and 8 bases at J, leaving 8 bases unmatched. The CDR3 reads CASSRLAGAQGGELFF. CDR3 coding DNA: TGCGCCAGCAGCCGACTAGCGGGGGCCCAGGGTGGGGAGCTGTTTTTT.